The sample holds a few counts of the clone carrying this T cell receptor (beta chain). These data originate in a study of blood T cells in healthy people across ages. Sample-barcoded 5' priming and a J-beta primer mix drove a second PCR of roughly 6 to 12 cycles. One entry per CDR3 protein results from TCRdb running MiXCR on the 5' RACE reads. This table has roughly 1,700,000 distinct CDR3 sequences, roughly 28% appearing once. The sample was blood. The receptor was isolated from a woman between 25 and 40 years old in good health.

The CDR3 region has the DNA TGTGCCAGCAGTCCAACTACAGGTTCCCCCGCCGGCTACACCTTC. Translating it yields CASSPTTGSPAGYTF. The J gene is TRBJ1-2, the V gene TRBV6-2 or TRBV6-3; TRBD1 might be the D (5 bases). The CDR3 is made up of 15 amino acids. V was shortened by 5 bases and J by 8 bases, with 21 bases between the two germline ends. Looked up from germline, CDR1 is MNHEY and CDR2 is SVGEGT.